These T cell receptor beta chains were read from a single sample in a study of OX40 agonist ivuxolimab in advanced cancers. Assay: immunoSEQ multiplex PCR; the TCRdb copy retains only in-frame clones and omits some. The repertoire consists of about 84,000 clones, with 75% to 90% occurring once and the leading ten covering roughly 0.22%. The input for sequencing was CD4+ or CD8+ T cells sorted from blood, taken in a trial of the OX40 agonist ivuxolimab. These receptors came from an adult with an advanced solid tumor such as melanoma, head and neck, liver or kidney cancer. CDR3s include the opening cysteine and the closing phenylalanine or tryptophan. D genes are given only for firm matches. Only part of the rows carry a size: once, few, many, or a class if the clone is expanded.

V gene	J gene	D gene	clone size	CDR3 protein	CDR3 DNA
TRBV5-1	TRBJ2-3	TRBD2	NA	CASSLATSGGALDTQYF	TGCGCCAGCAGCTTGGCCACTAGCGGGGGGGCGTTAGATACGCAGTATTTT
TRBV6-1	TRBJ1-2	TRBD1	NA	CASRATGVRDYGYTF	TGTGCCAGCAGGGCTACAGGGGTGAGAGACTATGGCTACACCTTC
TRBV9	TRBJ1-5	NA	NA	CASSVDLRGNQPQHF	TGTGCCAGCAGCGTAGACCTACGAGGCAATCAGCCCCAGCATTTT
TRBV7-8	TRBJ1-1	TRBD1	NA	CASSLVTGGRGTEAFF	TGTGCCAGCAGCCTGGTAACAGGGGGCCGTGGCACTGAAGCTTTCTTT
TRBV7-9	TRBJ2-7	NA	NA	CASSSWGRATDEQYF	TGTGCCAGCAGCTCCTGGGGAAGGGCCACCGACGAGCAGTACTTC
TRBV9	TRBJ1-2	NA	NA	CASSVVSGGYTF	TGTGCCAGCAGCGTAGTCAGTGGAGGCTACACCTTC
TRBV10-2	TRBJ2-6	TRBD2	NA	CASTLGGTGANVLTF	TGCGCCAGCACATTGGGGGGGACTGGGGCCAACGTCCTGACTTTC
TRBV5-4	TRBJ2-2	NA	once	CASSPRVPGGTGELFF	TGTGCCAGCAGCCCTCGGGTCCCCGGAGGCACCGGGGAGCTGTTTTTT
TRBV30	TRBJ2-7	NA	once	CAWSADRAYEQYF	TGTGCCTGGAGCGCCGACAGAGCCTACGAGCAGTACTTC
TRBV5-6	TRBJ2-1	TRBD2	once	CASSWGLDSYNEQFF	TGTGCCAGCAGCTGGGGACTAGACTCCTACAATGAGCAGTTCTTC
TRBV7-9	TRBJ2-7	TRBD2	NA	CASEKGIAGGSEQYF	TGTGCCAGCGAAAAGGGGATAGCGGGAGGTAGCGAGCAGTACTTC
TRBV4-2	TRBJ1-5	TRBD1	NA	CASSHQGEGNQPQHF	TGTGCCAGCAGCCACCAGGGGGAGGGCAATCAGCCCCAGCATTTT
TRBV7-2	TRBJ1-5	NA	NA	CASSQHHRDNNQPQHF	TGTGCCAGCAGCCAACACCACCGGGACAACAATCAGCCCCAGCATTTT
TRBV9	TRBJ2-2	NA	few	CASSVERTGELFF	TGTGCCAGCAGCGTAGAGCGCACCGGGGAGCTGTTTTTT
TRBV6-1	TRBJ1-2	NA	NA	CASSEERRYYGYTF	TGTGCCAGCAGTGAAGAAAGACGGTACTATGGCTACACCTTC
TRBV29-1	TRBJ2-3	NA	NA	CSVTPTSADTQYF	TGCAGCGTCACCCCGACCTCAGCAGATACGCAGTATTTT
TRBV19	TRBJ2-3	NA	NA	CASSIGQTSTDTQYF	TGTGCCAGTAGTATAGGGCAGACCAGCACAGATACGCAGTATTTT
TRBV28	TRBJ2-5	NA	NA	CASSQVETQYF	TGTGCCAGCAGCCAGGTTGAGACCCAGTACTTC
TRBV5-4	TRBJ2-3	NA	NA	CASSLPSAGLLTDTQYF	TGTGCCAGCAGCTTGCCGTCTGCGGGCCTTCTCACAGATACGCAGTATTTT
TRBV9	TRBJ1-1	NA	NA	CASSVGWGVMNTEAFF	TGTGCCAGCAGCGTAGGGTGGGGGGTTATGAACACTGAAGCTTTCTTT
TRBV7-6	TRBJ2-2	NA	NA	CASSLQGRNTGELFF	TGTGCCAGCAGCCTCCAAGGTCGGAACACCGGGGAGCTGTTTTTT
TRBV4-3	TRBJ2-7	TRBD1	NA	CASSQDDYRGREQYF	TGCGCCAGCAGCCAAGATGATTACAGGGGGCGCGAGCAGTACTTC
TRBV19	TRBJ1-1	NA	NA	CASSISTGSPEAFF	TGTGCCAGTAGTATCTCTACAGGGAGCCCTGAAGCTTTCTTT